One and the same sample provided the 13 T cell receptor beta chains below, sequenced in a study of cytomegalovirus exposure and HLA in healthy donors. Vbeta (60) and Jbeta (13) primers were used in the PCR. Sequencing used immunoSEQ multiplex PCR; TCRdb keeps in-frame clones, though not all of them. The table has under 150,000 clones, approximately 77% seen once. Sequencing was done on a sample of PBMCs. These receptors were taken from a woman between 45 and 65 years old in good health and CMV-seronegative.

This chain links TRBV19 with TRBJ1-2; D perhaps matches TRBD1 (5 bases). This CDR3 region has 13 residues. Germline assignment: CDR1 LNHDA and CDR2 SQIVND (reference sequence). The V end was cut by 3 bases, the J end by 5 bases, with 10 bases between. The CDR3 DNA sequence: TGTGCCAGTAGTATCAACAGGAATTATGGCTACACCTTC. Translation gives CASSINRNYGYTF. Full variable domain (outside the CDR3, taken from reference TRBV19 and TRBJ1-2): DGGITQSPKYLFRKEGQNVTLSCEQNLNHDAMYWYRQDPGQGLRLIYYSQIVNDFQKGDIAEGYSVSREKKESFPLTVTSAQKNPTAFYLCASSINRNYGYTFGSGTRLTVV.

This chain joins TRBV6-1 and TRBJ1-2; the D is unclear. The CDR3 extends over 14 amino acids. Trimming cost V 4 bases and J 0 bases, with 9 bases left between them. Germline CDR1 and CDR2: MNHNS and SASEGT. In DNA form, the CDR3 reads TGTGCCAGCAGTGGTGACGGAGCTAACTATGGCTACACCTTC. It yields the protein CASSGDGANYGYTF.

This chain joins TRBV6-1 and TRBJ2-4, with 8 nucleotides matching TRBD1. The V gene's germline CDR1 is MNHNS and CDR2 SASEGT. The ends lost 2 bases at V and 10 bases at J; junction bases unmatched: 7. This CDR3 spans 14 amino acids. CDR3 sequence (DNA): TGTGCCAGCAGTGAACAGAAGACAGGGGTTATTCAGTACTTC. It specifies CASSEQKTGVIQYF.

The chain is built from TRBV5-1 and TRBJ1-6, with D maybe TRBD1 (6 bases). V was cut by 5 bases and J by 7 bases, with 13 bases left in between. There are 14 residues in the CDR3. CDR1 is SGHRS, CDR2 YFSETQ, per germline. The CDR3 DNA follows: TGCGCCAGCAGGCCCGACAGGCCCAATTCACCCCTCCACTTT. Protein: CASRPDRPNSPLHF.

The chain carries TRBV2 and TRBJ2-6, with 7 bases lining up with TRBD1. The CDR3 is made up of 15 amino acids. V lost 6 bases and J lost 2; bases outside the gene matches: 4. Germline CDR1 and CDR2: SNHLY and FYNNEI. The CDR3 DNA is TGTGCCAGCAGCGTAGACAGGGCTGGGGCCAACGTCCTGACTTTC. Its protein is CASSVDRAGANVLTF. Full variable domain (rest looked up from reference TRBV2 and TRBJ2-6): EPEVTQTPSHQVTQMGQEVILRCVPISNHLYFYWYRQILGQKVEFLVSFYNNEISEKSEIFDDQFSVERPDGSNFTLKIRSTKLEDSAMYFCASSVDRAGANVLTFGAGSRLTVL.

This clone is medium-sized (0.01 to 0.1%). The chain links TRBV14 to TRBJ2-7; unclear D gene. The germline CDR1 and CDR2 sequences are SGHDN and FVKESK. This CDR3 region has 15 residues. Trimming shortened V by 0 bases and J by 2 bases, and 11 bases separated the two germline ends. DNA of the CDR3: TGTGCCAGCAGCCAAGATCTATTAGCAACCTACGAGCAGTACTTC. Translated: CASSQDLLATYEQYF.

V gene TRBV5-5 combines with J gene TRBJ2-5; TRBD2 aligns across 10 bases. Germline CDR1 is SGHKS and CDR2 is YYEKEE (reference sequence). CDR3 size: 15 residues. V trimming: 1 base; J trimming: 4 bases; junction bases outside the gene matches: 4. CDR3 nucleotides: TGTGCCAGCAGCTTGCTGAGGACTAGCGGAGAGACCCAGTACTTC. It codes for CASSLLRTSGETQYF. Variable domain in full (rest from reference TRBV5-5 and TRBJ2-5): DAGVTQSPTHLIKTRGQQVTLRCSPISGHKSVSWYQQVLGQGPQFIFQYYEKEERGRGNFPDRFSARQFPNYSSELNVNALLLGDSALYLCASSLLRTSGETQYFGPGTRLLVL.

The rearrangement joins TRBV7-3 to TRBJ2-7; the D gene is possibly TRBD2 (6 bases). Germline V gene lookup returns CDR1 SGHTA and CDR2 FQGTGA. V dropped 5 bases and J dropped 6 bases, with 17 bases sitting between them. The CDR3 totals 14 residues. The CDR3 region is CASSPQGDSREQYF. DNA of the CDR3: TGTGCCAGCAGCCCTCAAGGGGACTCTCGCGAGCAGTACTTC.

This clone showed up just once. The gene calls are TRBV29-1 and TRBJ1-1; 8 nucleotides align to TRBD1. The CDR3 sequence is 13 residues long. Germline V lookup: CDR1 SQVTM, CDR2 ANQGSEA. The J segment lost 1 base and the V segment lost 5 bases, leaving 3 bases of the junction unmatched. The CDR3 loop reads CSVRTGPNTEAFF. In nucleotides, the CDR3 is TGCAGCGTTAGGACAGGGCCGAACACTGAAGCTTTCTTT.

The rearrangement links TRBV28 to TRBJ2-5; either TRBD1 or TRBD2 may fit D (9 bases each). CDR3 length: 19 amino acids. V was shortened by 4 bases and J by 4 bases, with 28 bases between the two germline ends. Germline V gene sequence: CDR1 MDHEN, CDR2 SYDVKM. For the CDR3, the DNA is TGTGCCAGCAGTTACACAGGGGGCGGTAGCGGGGGCCCAGGAGAGACCCAGTACTTC. Translated, it gives CASSYTGGGSGGPGETQYF.

This chain links TRBV13 with TRBJ1-2; D is unclear. CDR3 size: 17 residues. Trimming left V 0 bases short and J 5 bases short, with 19 bases between. Germline values: CDR1 PRHDT, CDR2 FYEKMQ (reference sequence). CDR3 amino acids: CASSLGWRAGNDYGYTF. The CDR3, as DNA: TGTGCCAGCAGCTTAGGCTGGAGGGCAGGCAACGATTATGGCTACACCTTC.

The chain carries TRBV5-1 and TRBJ2-7; D is possibly TRBD2 (6 bases). Looked up from germline, CDR1 is SGHRS and CDR2 is YFSETQ. Trimming removed 4 bases from V and 7 bases from J, with 18 bases in between. The CDR3 runs to 14 residues. CDR3 sequence reads: CASSGGSQSLEQYF. CDR3 DNA sequence: TGCGCCAGCAGCGGGGGGTCTCAATCCCTTGAGCAGTACTTC.

The chain carries TRBV30 and TRBJ1-1, with 10 bases aligning to TRBD1. CDR3 size: 14 residues. V lost 0 bases and J lost 13; bases outside the gene matches: 11. Germline assignment: CDR1 GTSNPN and CDR2 SVGIG (reference sequence). CDR3 protein: CAWSVRSGGQGNFF. The CDR3 bases are TGTGCCTGGAGTGTACGTTCGGGGGGACAGGGGAATTTCTTT.